This T cell receptor (beta chain) was captured by sequencing in a study of T-cell memory formation after mild COVID-19 (dated by TCRdb to about 2021). In terms of the full investigation: Most TCR sequence clusters were specific to one of the two donors. Two young, previously healthy adult volunteers made up the cohort, one male and one female. In a couple of donors, T-cell clones that expanded and contracted after mild COVID-19 were tracked by sequencing TCRalpha and TCRbeta repertoires over time.

Comment on this clonotype: The clone's antigen remains unknown. Per-base quality was not reported, and no clone a single base away is much larger than it.

The run used an Illumina NovaSeq 6000. TCRalpha and TCRbeta cDNA libraries were built by 5'RACE with constant-segment primers, adding sample barcodes and unique molecular identifiers. Trizol reagent was used to extract RNA from every sample. Library amplification was performed in two PCR steps, and a second sample barcode and Illumina TruSeq adapters were introduced in the second step. Sequencing of the libraries was done on an Illumina NovaSeq, producing 2 x 150 bp paired-end reads. The authors' pipeline ran thus. Demultiplexing of reads and collapsing into UMI-guided consensus sequences were performed with migec v1.2.7. Using mixcr v2.1.11, UMI consensuses were aligned to TRA and TRB V and J templates and then assembled into clonotypes. A clonotype was counted as expanded or contracted only when both edgeR and NoisET called the clonotype significant, with the noise models trained on biological replicates. For edgeR calls, a false discovery rate-adjusted p below 0.01 and a log2 fold-change threshold of 1 were applied. As an exploratory analysis of dynamics, PCA with hierarchical clustering was applied to max-normalized trajectories of the 1000 most abundant clonotypes. Each responding clone was given a CD4 or CD8 phenotype based on the CD4+ and CD8+ repertoires, which had been sequenced separately. Through fastp at Q25 and MiXCR, TCRdb rebuilt clones from the public reads, retaining in-frame beta chains. A single entry per CDR3 protein holds the most common genes and DNA from its merged rows. TCRdb, rather than the study authors, made the V and J calls. The sample table holds 200,000 to 250,000 distinct CDR3 sequences, of which 16% were seen once. Around 3.7% of the sample is taken by the ten largest.

The junction shows trimming of 0 bases on V and 2 bases on J, plus 16 bases between the germline ends. CDR1 and CDR2, looked up from the germline V gene, are SGHTA and FQGNSA. The CDR3 has 17 amino acids, counting the end cysteine and phenylalanine. CDR3 DNA is the only sequence kept; it has 51 bases, read in frame from the first base. PBMCs were isolated by Ficoll-Paque density gradient centrifugation. Results and caveats for the whole study, not just this receptor: Contracting CD4+ clones were found mainly in CM and EM memory subsets, while CD8+ clones were enriched in EMRA. Some responding clones were detected in pre-infection memory, which suggested that pre-existing cross-reactive memory T cells had joined the SARS-CoV-2 response. Only a couple of mild cases were covered in the study, and larger cohorts including severe cases with pre-infection samples were considered necessary. The second-wave clones that peaked on day 37 were not confirmed to be SARS-CoV-2 specific. Clones contracting from day 15 to 85 had balanced CD4/CD8 phenotypes, while a second wave expanding from day 15 to 37 was biased towards CD4+.

Sequences were obtained from PBMCs or a T cell subset sorted from them (not recorded which). This sequence uses TRBV7-2 and TRBJ2-5; tentative D gene TRBD1, with 6 bases matching. This clonotype was obtained from a man younger than 30 who had mild COVID-19 (a few samples of this study predate the infection). The sample titles of this study are shuffled in the database, so cell type and time point are left out; the donor was told from shared clones. In nucleotides, the sequence is TGTGCCAGCAGCTTAGCGGCGGGCAGGGGCGCTCAAGAGACCCAGTACTTC. It codes for CASSLAAGRGAQETQYF. Joined to the reference TRBV7-2 and TRBJ2-5 proteins, this CDR3 gives the full variable domain: GAGVSQSPSNKVTEKGKDVELRCDPISGHTALYWYRQSLGQGLEFLIYFQGNSAPDKSGLPSDRFSAERTGGSVSTLTIQRTQQEDSAVYLCASSLAAGRGAQETQYFGPGTRLLVL.